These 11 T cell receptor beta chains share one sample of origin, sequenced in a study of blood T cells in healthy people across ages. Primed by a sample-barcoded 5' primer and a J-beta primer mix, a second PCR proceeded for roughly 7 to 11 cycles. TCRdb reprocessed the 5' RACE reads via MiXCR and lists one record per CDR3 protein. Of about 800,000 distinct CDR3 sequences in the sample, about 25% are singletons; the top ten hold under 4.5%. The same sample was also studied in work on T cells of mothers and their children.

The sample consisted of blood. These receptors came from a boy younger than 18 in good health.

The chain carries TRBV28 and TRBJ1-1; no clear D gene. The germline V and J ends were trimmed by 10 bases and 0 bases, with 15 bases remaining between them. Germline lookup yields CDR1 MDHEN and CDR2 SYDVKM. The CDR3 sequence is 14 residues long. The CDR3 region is CATLRRPMNTEAFF. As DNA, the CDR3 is TGTGCCACCCTGAGGAGGCCGATGAACACTGAAGCTTTCTTT.

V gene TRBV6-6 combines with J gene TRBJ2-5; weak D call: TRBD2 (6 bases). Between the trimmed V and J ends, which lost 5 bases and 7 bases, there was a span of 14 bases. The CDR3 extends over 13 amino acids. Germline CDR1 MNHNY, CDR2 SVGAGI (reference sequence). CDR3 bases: TGTGCCAGCAGTGAGGGGTGGGGAGGGACCCAGTACTTC. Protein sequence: CASSEGWGGTQYF.

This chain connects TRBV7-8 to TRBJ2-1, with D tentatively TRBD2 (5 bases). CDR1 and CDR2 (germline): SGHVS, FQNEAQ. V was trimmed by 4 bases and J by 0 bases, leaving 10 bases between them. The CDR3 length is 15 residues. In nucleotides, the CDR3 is TGTGCCAGCAGCTACGGACTGGGCTCCTACAATGAGCAGTTCTTC. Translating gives CASSYGLGSYNEQFF.

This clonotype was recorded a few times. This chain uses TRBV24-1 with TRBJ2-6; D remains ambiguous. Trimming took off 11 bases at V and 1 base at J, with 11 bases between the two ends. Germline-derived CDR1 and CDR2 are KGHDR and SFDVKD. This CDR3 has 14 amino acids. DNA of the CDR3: TGTGCCATCGCGTCTACTTCTGGGGCCAACGTCCTGACTTTC. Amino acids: CAIASTSGANVLTF.

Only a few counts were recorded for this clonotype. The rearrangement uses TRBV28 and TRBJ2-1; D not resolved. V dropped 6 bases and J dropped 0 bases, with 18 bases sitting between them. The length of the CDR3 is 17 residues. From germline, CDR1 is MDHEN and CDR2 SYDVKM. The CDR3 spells CASRPASAISSYNEQFF. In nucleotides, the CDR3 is TGTGCCAGCAGACCCGCGTCGGCTATTAGCTCCTACAATGAGCAGTTCTTC.

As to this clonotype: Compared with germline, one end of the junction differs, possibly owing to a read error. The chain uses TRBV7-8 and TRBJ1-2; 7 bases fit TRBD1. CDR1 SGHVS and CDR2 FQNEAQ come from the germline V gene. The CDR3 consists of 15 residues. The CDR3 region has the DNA TGCGCCAGCAGCCAAGCCTTGGGACAGTCCTATGGCTACACCTTC. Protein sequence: CASSQALGQSYGYTF.

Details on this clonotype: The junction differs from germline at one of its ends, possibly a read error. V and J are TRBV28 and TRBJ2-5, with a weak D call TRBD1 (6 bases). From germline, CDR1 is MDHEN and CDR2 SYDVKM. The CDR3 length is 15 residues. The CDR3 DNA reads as TGTGCCAGCACATCGACAGGCCTGTACCAAGAGACCCGGTACTTC. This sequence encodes CASTSTGLYQETRYF.

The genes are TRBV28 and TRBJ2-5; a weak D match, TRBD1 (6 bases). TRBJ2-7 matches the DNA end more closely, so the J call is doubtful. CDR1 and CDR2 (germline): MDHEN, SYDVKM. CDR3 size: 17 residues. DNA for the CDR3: TGTGCCAGTACCACCTGGTGGGACACCAAAGGCCCTTACGAGCAGTACTTC. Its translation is CASTTWWDTKGPYEQYF.

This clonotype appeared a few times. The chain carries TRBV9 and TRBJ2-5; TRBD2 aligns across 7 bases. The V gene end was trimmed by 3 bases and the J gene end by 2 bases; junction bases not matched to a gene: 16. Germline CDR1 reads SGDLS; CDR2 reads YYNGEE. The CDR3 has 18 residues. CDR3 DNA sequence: TGTGCCAGCAGCGCGTACCACGGCGCGGGAGCCCCGCAAGAGACCCAGTACTTC. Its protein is CASSAYHGAGAPQETQYF.

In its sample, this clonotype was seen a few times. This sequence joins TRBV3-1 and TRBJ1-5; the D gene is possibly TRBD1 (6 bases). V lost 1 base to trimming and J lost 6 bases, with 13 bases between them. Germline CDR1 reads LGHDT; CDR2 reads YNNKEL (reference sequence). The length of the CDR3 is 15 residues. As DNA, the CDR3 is TGTGCCAGCAGCCAAGCCTCGGGGGCGCCTCAGCCCCAGCATTTT. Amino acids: CASSQASGAPQPQHF.

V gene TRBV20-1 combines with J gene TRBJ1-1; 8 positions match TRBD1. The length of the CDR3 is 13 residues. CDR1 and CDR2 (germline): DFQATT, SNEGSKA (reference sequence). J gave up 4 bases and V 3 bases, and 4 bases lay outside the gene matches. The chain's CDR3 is CSASSDRGTEAFF. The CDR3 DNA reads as TGCAGTGCTAGCAGCGACAGGGGCACTGAAGCTTTCTTT.